This T cell receptor (beta chain) derives from a study of T cell changes during pregnancy in multiple sclerosis. Using immunoSEQ multiplex PCR, the repertoire was profiled, and TCRdb retains in-frame clones only, with some absent. The table shows just under 70,000 clones, with less than 95% occurring only once. Germline-derived CDR1 and CDR2 are SGHVS and FQNEAQ. The CDR3 has 17 residues. V was trimmed by 4 bases and J by 4 bases, leaving 21 bases between them. The chain combines TRBV7-8 with TRBJ2-3; possible D gene TRBD2, 7 bases. Sequenced material: peripheral blood, taken in the second trimester of pregnancy. The sequence derives from a female donor with multiple sclerosis, enrolled in a pregnancy study. The DNA for the CDR3 is TGTGCCAGCAGCTCGGGGTTGAGGGGCGGGGGCTCAGATACGCAGTATTTT. Amino acid sequence: CASSSGLRGGGSDTQYF.